This T cell receptor (beta chain) was documented in a study of blood T cell repertoires in COVID-19. Trimming cost V 0 bases and J 1 base, with 9 bases left between them. This CDR3 is built from 16 residues. CDR1 is MNHEY and CDR2 is SVGEGT in the germline V gene. Data came from immunoSEQ multiplex PCR; TCRdb stores just in-frame clones and leaves some out. This sample carries about 170,000 clones, 70% to 90% of them seen once, and the ten largest clones take around 2.5%. The V and J genes are TRBV6-2 or TRBV6-3 and TRBJ2-2, with unresolved D. The TCR originated in a woman aged 80 or over with COVID-19, enrolled during active disease. Sequencing was done on a sample of peripheral blood. CDR3 protein: CASSYSELRNTGELFF. Here the CDR3 DNA reads TGTGCCAGCAGTTACTCGGAGTTGAGGAACACCGGGGAGCTGTTTTTT.